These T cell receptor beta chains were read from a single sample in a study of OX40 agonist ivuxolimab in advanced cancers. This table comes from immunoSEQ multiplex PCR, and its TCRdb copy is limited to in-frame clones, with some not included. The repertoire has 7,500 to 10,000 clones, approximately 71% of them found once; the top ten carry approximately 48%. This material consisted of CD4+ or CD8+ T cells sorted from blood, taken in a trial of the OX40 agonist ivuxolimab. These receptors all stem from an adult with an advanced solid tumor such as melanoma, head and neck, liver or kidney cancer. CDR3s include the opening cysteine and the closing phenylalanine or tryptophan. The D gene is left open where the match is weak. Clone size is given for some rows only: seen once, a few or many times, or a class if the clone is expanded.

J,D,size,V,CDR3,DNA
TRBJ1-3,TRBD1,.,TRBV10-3,CAISEAGQGARNTIYF,TGTGCCATCAGTGAGGCGGGACAGGGGGCCCGAAACACCATATATTTT
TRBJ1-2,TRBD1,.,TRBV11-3,CASSPDRDYGYTF,TGTGCCAGCAGCCCTGACAGGGACTATGGCTACACCTTC
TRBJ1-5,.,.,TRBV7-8,CASSLGLNSFGDQPQHF,TGTGCCAGCAGCTTAGGACTGAACTCCTTTGGTGATCAGCCCCAGCATTTT
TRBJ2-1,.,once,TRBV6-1,CASSPFRNEQFF,TGTGCCAGCAGCCCATTTCGCAATGAGCAGTTCTTC
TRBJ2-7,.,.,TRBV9,CASSVKTGGEQYF,TGTGCCAGCAGCGTCAAAACAGGTGGGGAGCAGTACTTC
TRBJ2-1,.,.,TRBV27,CASSSWTAPGNEQFF,TGTGCCAGCAGTTCCTGGACAGCCCCGGGTAATGAGCAGTTCTTC
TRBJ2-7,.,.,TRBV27,CASSPIGHRDSYEQYF,TGTGCCAGCAGTCCAATAGGTCACAGGGACTCCTACGAGCAGTACTTC
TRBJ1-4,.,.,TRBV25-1,CASETGNNEKLFF,TGTGCCAGCGAGACGGGGAATAATGAAAAACTGTTTTTT
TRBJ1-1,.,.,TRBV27,CASSLEGGGTEAFF,TGTGCCAGCAGTTTAGAGGGAGGAGGTACTGAAGCTTTCTTT
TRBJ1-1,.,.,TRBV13,CAVPRVGTEAFF,TGTGCCGTCCCGCGGGTTGGCACTGAAGCTTTCTTT
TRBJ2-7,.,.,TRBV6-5,CASTGAYEQYF,TGTGCCAGCACGGGGGCCTACGAGCAGTACTTC
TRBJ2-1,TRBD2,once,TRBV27,CASSPMRGGHNEQFF,TGTGCCAGCAGTCCCATGCGGGGGGGTCACAATGAGCAGTTCTTC
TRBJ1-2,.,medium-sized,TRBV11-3,CARGATKGDPNRTNYGYTF,TGTGCCAGGGGGGCCACCAAAGGGGACCCCAACCGAACTAACTATGGCTACACCTTC